Listed here are 12 T cell receptor beta chains from one sample, sequenced in a study of neoadjuvant anti-PD-1 for oral cavity cancer. Libraries were prepared by immunoSEQ multiplex PCR; TCRdb keeps only in-frame clonotypes and omits some of them. The table records about 62,000 clones, 79% of them present only once. This specimen was PBMCs, taken before nivolumab (anti-PD-1) treatment. The receptors were sampled from a person between 35 and 79 years old with oral cavity squamous cell carcinoma.

The rearrangement joins TRBV28 to TRBJ1-2, with TRBD1 as a possible D gene (5 bases). Germline CDR1 MDHEN, CDR2 SYDVKM. This CDR3 spans 12 amino acids. V shed 8 bases and J shed 2 bases, with 9 bases lying between them. The CDR3 protein is CASGGANYGYTF. The CDR3 DNA sequence: TGTGCCAGCGGTGGGGCCAACTATGGCTACACCTTC.

This clone was seen only a few times. The chain links TRBV11-2 to TRBJ1-6; D remains ambiguous. Germline CDR1 SGHAT, CDR2 FQNNGV. The CDR3 covers 14 residues. The V and J ends lost 6 bases and 7 bases respectively, with 13 bases between them. DNA for the CDR3: TGTGCCAGCAGGATCGAAAGCCACAATTCACCCCTCCACTTT. Its translation: CASRIESHNSPLHF.

J is TRBJ2-5 and V is TRBV7-2; 7 bases align to TRBD2. Germline V gene lookup returns CDR1 SGHTA and CDR2 FQGNSA. The CDR3 length is 15 residues. Germline trimming cut 5 bases from V and 4 bases from J; bases unmatched to any gene: 10. CDR3 nucleotides: TGTGCCAGCAGCACGAGACTAGCTCTGGGAGAGACCCAGTACTTC. Translating it yields CASSTRLALGETQYF.

The rearrangement joins TRBV27 to TRBJ2-3; TRBD1 aligns across 9 bases. Germline V gives CDR1 MNHEY, CDR2 SMNVEV (reference sequence). V shed 6 bases and J 3 bases; nucleotides not matched to a gene: 10. The CDR3 is 16 amino acids. The CDR3: CASRTGTGWGTDTQYF. The DNA for the CDR3 is TGTGCCAGCAGGACTGGGACAGGGTGGGGAACAGATACGCAGTATTTT.

The rearrangement joins TRBV5-6 to TRBJ2-2, with D unresolved. Germline V gene lookup returns CDR1 SGHDT and CDR2 YYEEEE. Trimming removed 2 bases at V and 1 base at J, with 6 bases between. This CDR3 has 14 amino acids. The CDR3 coding sequence is TGTGCCAGCAGCTTACCGGTGAACACCGGGGAGCTGTTTTTT. It translates to CASSLPVNTGELFF.

This clone occurred a few times. The chain is built from TRBV5-1 and TRBJ1-1; D gene unclear. The germline CDR1 and CDR2 sequences are SGHRS and YFSETQ. This CDR3 is built from 14 residues. V shed 2 bases and J shed 1 base, with 9 bases lying between them. DNA for the CDR3: TGCGCCAGCAGCTTAGGGCAGGCGAACACTGAAGCTTTCTTT. It codes for CASSLGQANTEAFF. Complete variable domain (other parts from reference TRBV5-1 and TRBJ1-1): KAGVTQTPRYLIKTRGQQVTLSCSPISGHRSVSWYQQTPGQGLQFLFEYFSETQRNKGNFPGRFSGRQFSNSRSEMNVSTLELGDSALYLCASSLGQANTEAFFGQGTRLTVV.

The rearrangement joins TRBV5-5 to TRBJ2-2; weak D call: TRBD2 (6 bases). The CDR3 totals 16 residues. Trimming shortened V by 4 bases and J by 6 bases, and 19 bases separated the two germline ends. From germline, CDR1 is SGHKS and CDR2 YYEKEE (reference sequence). CDR3 sequence reads: CASSLAGPRVPGELFF. The CDR3 DNA reads as TGTGCCAGCAGCCTGGCGGGGCCCAGGGTGCCCGGGGAGCTGTTTTTT.

The genes are TRBV19 and TRBJ1-2; possibly TRBD1 for D (5 bases). CDR1 and CDR2 (germline): LNHDA, SQIVND (reference sequence). The CDR3 consists of 14 residues. V shed 7 bases and J shed 7 bases, with 19 bases lying between them. The CDR3 region is CASTSRTGVFGYTF. The CDR3 nucleotides are TGTGCCAGTACCTCCCGCACGGGGGTCTTTGGCTACACCTTC.

The J gene is TRBJ1-6, the V gene TRBV7-2; D is uncertain. The germline V gene has CDR1 SGHTA and CDR2 FQGNSA. The CDR3 consists of 17 residues. Trimming took off 5 bases at V and 6 bases at J, with 20 bases between the two ends. CDR3 bases: TGTGCCAGCAGCCTAGGAACCCAGGTCGGCGCTAATTCACCCCTCCACTTT. This translates into CASSLGTQVGANSPLHF.

The V gene is TRBV5-1, the J gene TRBJ2-5; maybe TRBD1 (6 bases). The length of the CDR3 is 13 residues. V gave up 4 bases and J gave up 3 bases, with 10 bases separating them. Germline V gives CDR1 SGHRS, CDR2 YFSETQ. Written as DNA, the CDR3 is TGCGCCAGCAGCCCCCGGACAGAAGAGACCCAGTACTTC. This sequence encodes CASSPRTEETQYF.

This rearrangement joins TRBV6-1 to TRBJ1-1; no firm D call. CDR1 and CDR2 from the germline V gene are MNHNS and SASEGT. The CDR3 has 14 amino acids. Trimming took 7 bases from V and 4 from J, leaving 16 bases between them. The DNA of the CDR3 is TGTGCCAGCAACCGGGCCCAGCGGGGCACTGAAGCTTTCTTT. It is translated as CASNRAQRGTEAFF.

V gene TRBV2 combines with J gene TRBJ1-1; tentatively, D is TRBD1 (5 bases). The germline gives CDR1 SNHLY, CDR2 FYNNEI. CDR3 size: 15 residues. V was shortened by 4 bases and J by 0 bases, with 12 bases between the two germline ends. Here the CDR3 reads CASSVGRTMNTEAFF. The CDR3 DNA sequence: TGTGCCAGCAGTGTGGGACGGACGATGAACACTGAAGCTTTCTTT.